This entry describes one T cell receptor (beta chain). Some clones are missing from TCRdb's copy, which holds only in-frame ones; the method was immunoSEQ multiplex PCR. In the table there are under 30,000 clones, 93% of which are singletons. V was cut by 2 bases and J by 8 bases, with 14 bases left in between. Germline V lookup: CDR1 SGDLS, CDR2 YYNGEE. The CDR3 spans 14 residues. The sample comes from a study of T cell changes during pregnancy in multiple sclerosis. The TCR sequence derives from a female donor with multiple sclerosis, enrolled in a pregnancy study. Sequencing used CD4+ T cells from peripheral blood mononuclear cells, obtained after pregnancy. The V gene is TRBV9, the J gene TRBJ2-1, with D possibly being TRBD2 (6 bases). This CDR3 reads CASSVASEDYEQFF. DNA of the CDR3: TGTGCCAGCAGCGTGGCTAGCGAGGATTATGAGCAGTTCTTC.